This record concerns one TCR beta chain sequence. Its antigen remains unidentified. The input lacks base qualities; no much larger clone sits a single base away. This entry is derived from a study of regulatory T cells in long-lasting Graves disease listed by TCRdb under 2021. In terms of the full investigation: Persistent Graves' disease was defined as antithyroid drug treatment for over 5 years with persistently positive TSH receptor autoantibodies. Persistent Graves' disease patients were compared with newly diagnosed Graves' disease patients by peripheral blood TCR sequencing and RNA sequencing. The study took place in China and was registered as a clinical trial. A total of 33 samples underwent TCR sequencing, from around 13 patients with persistent Graves' disease and 20 patients with newly diagnosed Graves' disease. In the clinical cohort, patients with persistent Graves' disease had used antithyroid drugs for an average of roughly ten years. General findings and caveats noted by the study authors: The small sample size was acknowledged by the authors as a limitation that may reduce accuracy. Only peripheral blood was studied, because thyroid tissue, the primary lesion, was inaccessible. TRBV28, TRBJ1-2 and TRBJ2-5 were preferentially used in persistent disease, while TRBV20-1 and TRBJ2-1 were favored in newly diagnosed disease. Persistent Graves' disease patients showed lower TCR Shannon entropy and fewer highly expanded clones than newly diagnosed patients, suggesting clonal expansion. Only the TCR beta chain was sequenced and analyzed. A larger number of public clonotypes was shared among persistent patients (approximately 2,600) than among newly diagnosed patients (around 970).

The library came from multiplex PCR. Instrument used: Illumina HiSeq 4000. TCR beta libraries were built with iRepertoire HTBI primers and Arm-PCR amplification of CDR3 regions. Before sequencing, the PCR products went through gel purification. From the authors' description of their analysis: Gene usage analysis of CDR3 amino acid clonotypes used the 55 to 80 TRBV and 11 to 15 TRBJ segments found across samples. COPE and FqMerger were used to merge filtered high-quality paired reads into contigs. Contigs were aligned with BLAST to IMGT TRBV, TRBD and TRBJ reference genes, and CDR3 was defined per IMGT. Highly expanded clones were defined as clonotypes with a frequency above 0.1%. Shannon entropy was used to measure repertoire diversity, and the Gini coefficient was used to measure V-J evenness. Clonotypes shared by more than one individual were considered public. The public sequencing data were trimmed at Q25 with fastp and processed into clonotypes with MiXCR by TCRdb, which kept only in-frame beta chains. Records with the same CDR3 protein are collapsed into one entry carrying the most frequent genes and DNA. These V and J calls originate from TCRdb's pipeline instead of the authors' own analysis. The sample table records roughly 450,000 distinct CDR3 sequences; about a quarter of these occur just once. The biggest ten clones account for about a quarter of the sample.

Reading the label with the study, this specimen's time point is: persistent/refractory GD, antithyroid drugs over 5 years with positive TRAb. RNA was extracted from PBMCs in TRIzol for both TCR sequencing and RNA sequencing. The diagnosis of Graves' disease followed American Thyroid Association guidelines. Patients were recruited from an endocrinology department in Xi'an, China. From each patient, about 9.7 milliliters of peripheral blood was collected into an EDTA anticoagulant tube. Ficoll Paque Plus density gradient separation was used to isolate PBMCs, and no additional T cell sorting was done. An Agilent 2100 Bioanalyzer and agarose gel were used to check RNA quality, while a NanoDrop 2000 measured RNA concentration. The germline ends are 18 bases apart after V is trimmed by 7 bases and J by 6 bases. The CDR3 starts with the cysteine, ends with the phenylalanine, and has 14 residues. The entry retains the CDR3 DNA only, 42 bases that are in frame from base 1. CDR1 and CDR2 were assigned from the germline V gene as SNHLY and FYNNEI.

The chain employs TRBV2 and TRBJ1-2; TRBD1 is possibly the D segment (6 matching bases). The starting material was peripheral blood mononuclear cells (PBMCs), obtained when the disease was refractory, from a patient treated with antithyroid drugs. The TCR comes from a female donor with Graves disease. The CDR3 region has the sequence CASTGEGTPNGYTF. In nucleotides, the sequence is TGTGCCAGCACCGGAGAGGGGACACCTAATGGCTACACCTTC.